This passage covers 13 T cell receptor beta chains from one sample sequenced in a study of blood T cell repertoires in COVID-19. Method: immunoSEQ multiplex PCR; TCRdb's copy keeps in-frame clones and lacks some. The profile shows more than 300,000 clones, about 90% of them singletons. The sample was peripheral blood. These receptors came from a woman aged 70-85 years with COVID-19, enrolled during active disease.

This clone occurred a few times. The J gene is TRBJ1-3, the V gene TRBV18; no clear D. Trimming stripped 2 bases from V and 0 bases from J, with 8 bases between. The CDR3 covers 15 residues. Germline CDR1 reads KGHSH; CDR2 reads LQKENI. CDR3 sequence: CASSPSSTSGNTIYF. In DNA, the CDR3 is TGTGCCAGCTCACCAAGTAGCACCTCTGGAAACACCATATATTTT.

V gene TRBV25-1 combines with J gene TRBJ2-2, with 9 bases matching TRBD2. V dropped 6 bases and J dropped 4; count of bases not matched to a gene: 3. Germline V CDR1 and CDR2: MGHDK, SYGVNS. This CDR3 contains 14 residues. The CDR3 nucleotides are TGTGCCAGCAGGGAAGCGGGGGGCACCGGGGAGCTGTTTTTT. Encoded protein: CASREAGGTGELFF. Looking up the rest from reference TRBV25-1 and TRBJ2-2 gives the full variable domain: EADIYQTPRYLVIGTGKKITLECSQTMGHDKMYWYQQDPGMELHLIHYSYGVNSTEKGDLSSESTVSRIRTEHFPLTLESARPSHTSQYLCASREAGGTGELFFGEGSRLTVL.

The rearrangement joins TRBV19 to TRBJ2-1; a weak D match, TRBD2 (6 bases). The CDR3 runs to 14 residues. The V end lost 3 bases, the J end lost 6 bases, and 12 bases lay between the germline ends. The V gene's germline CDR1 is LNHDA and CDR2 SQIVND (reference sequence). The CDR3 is CASSIMSSVNEQFF. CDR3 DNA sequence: TGTGCCAGTAGTATCATGTCTAGCGTCAATGAGCAGTTCTTC.

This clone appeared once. CDR3 protein: CASTLTSGGAPDTQYF. The CDR3 DNA follows: TGTGCCAGCACCCTTACTAGCGGGGGGGCTCCAGATACGCAGTATTTT. This chain connects TRBV7-2 to TRBJ2-3; 13 bases are a match to TRBD2. CDR3 length equals 16 residues. Germline V lookup: CDR1 SGHTA, CDR2 FQGNSA. With V trimmed by 7 bases and J by 4 bases, 8 bases remained unmatched.

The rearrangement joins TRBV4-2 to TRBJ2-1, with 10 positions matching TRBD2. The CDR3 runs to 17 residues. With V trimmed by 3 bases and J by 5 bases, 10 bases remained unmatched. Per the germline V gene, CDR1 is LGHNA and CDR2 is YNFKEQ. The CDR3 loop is CASSQASLAGSNNEQFF. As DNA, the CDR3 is TGTGCCAGCAGCCAGGCATCACTAGCGGGAAGTAACAATGAGCAGTTCTTC.

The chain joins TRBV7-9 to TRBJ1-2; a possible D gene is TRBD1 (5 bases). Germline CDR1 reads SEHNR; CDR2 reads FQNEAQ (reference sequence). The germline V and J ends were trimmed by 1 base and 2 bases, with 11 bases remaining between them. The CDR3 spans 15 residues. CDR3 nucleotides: TGTGCCAGCAGCTTAGAAGGCAGGGTGAACTATGGCTACACCTTC. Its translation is CASSLEGRVNYGYTF.

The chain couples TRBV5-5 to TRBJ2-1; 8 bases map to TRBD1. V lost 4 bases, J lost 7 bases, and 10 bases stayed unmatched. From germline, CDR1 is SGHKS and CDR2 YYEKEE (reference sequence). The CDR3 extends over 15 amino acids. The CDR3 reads CASSPAGQGRNEQFF. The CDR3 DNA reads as TGTGCCAGCAGCCCGGCCGGACAGGGACGGAATGAGCAGTTCTTC.

CDR3 residues: CASSLTGVGNTIYF. The CDR3 DNA reads TGTGCCAGCAGCCTGACAGGGGTCGGAAACACCATATATTTT. This chain joins TRBV3-1 (or the pseudogene TRBV3-2) and TRBJ1-3; 8 bases align to TRBD1. The CDR3 is 14 amino acids. Germline values: CDR1 LGHDT, CDR2 YNNKEL (reference sequence). V was pared by 4 bases and J by 4 bases, with 3 bases of the junction left unmatched.

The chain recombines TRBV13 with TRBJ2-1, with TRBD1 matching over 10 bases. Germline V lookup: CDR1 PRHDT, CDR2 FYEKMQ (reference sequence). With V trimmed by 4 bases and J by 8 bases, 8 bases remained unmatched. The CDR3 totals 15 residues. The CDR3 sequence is CASSSNRDRGHEQFF. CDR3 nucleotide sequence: TGTGCCAGCAGCTCCAACCGGGACAGGGGACATGAGCAGTTCTTC.

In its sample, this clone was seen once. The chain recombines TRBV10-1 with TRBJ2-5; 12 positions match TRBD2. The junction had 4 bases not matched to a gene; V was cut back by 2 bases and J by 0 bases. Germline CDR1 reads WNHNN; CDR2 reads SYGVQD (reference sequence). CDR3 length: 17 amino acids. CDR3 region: CASSEAGLAGNQETQYF. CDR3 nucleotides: TGCGCCAGCAGTGAGGCCGGACTAGCGGGGAACCAAGAGACCCAGTACTTC.

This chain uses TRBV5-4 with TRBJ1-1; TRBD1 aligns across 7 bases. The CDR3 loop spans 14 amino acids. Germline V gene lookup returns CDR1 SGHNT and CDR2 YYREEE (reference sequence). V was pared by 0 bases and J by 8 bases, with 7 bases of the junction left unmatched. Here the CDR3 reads CASSLAPRGQEAFF. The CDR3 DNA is TGTGCCAGCAGCTTGGCCCCAAGGGGACAGGAAGCTTTCTTT. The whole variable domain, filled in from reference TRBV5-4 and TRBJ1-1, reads ETGVTQSPTHLIKTRGQQVTLRCSSQSGHNTVSWYQQALGQGPQFIFQYYREEENGRGNFPPRFSGLQFPNYSSELNVNALELDDSALYLCASSLAPRGQEAFFGQGTRLTVV.

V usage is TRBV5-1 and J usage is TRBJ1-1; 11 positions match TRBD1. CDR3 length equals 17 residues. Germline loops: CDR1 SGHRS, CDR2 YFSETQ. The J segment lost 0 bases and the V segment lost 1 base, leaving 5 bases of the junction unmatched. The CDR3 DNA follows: TGCGCCAGCAGCTTGTTCGGGACAGGGGGTCTGAACACTGAAGCTTTCTTT. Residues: CASSLFGTGGLNTEAFF. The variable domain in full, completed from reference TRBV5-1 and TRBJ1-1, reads KAGVTQTPRYLIKTRGQQVTLSCSPISGHRSVSWYQQTPGQGLQFLFEYFSETQRNKGNFPGRFSGRQFSNSRSEMNVSTLELGDSALYLCASSLFGTGGLNTEAFFGQGTRLTVV.

For the CDR3, the DNA is TGTGCCAGTAGTCCCTCCCGACAGGGGTGGAACACCGGGGAGCTGTTTTTT. Translated: CASSPSRQGWNTGELFF. This rearrangement joins TRBV19 to TRBJ2-2; 8 nucleotides agree with TRBD1. Losses at the gene ends were 5 bases for V and 1 base for J; bases not matched to a gene: 9. The CDR3 is 17 residues long. In germline, CDR1 is LNHDA, CDR2 SQIVND (reference sequence). The variable domain in full, with the rest retrieved from reference TRBV19 and TRBJ2-2, is DGGITQSPKYLFRKEGQNVTLSCEQNLNHDAMYWYRQDPGQGLRLIYYSQIVNDFQKGDIAEGYSVSREKKESFPLTVTSAQKNPTAFYLCASSPSRQGWNTGELFFGEGSRLTVL.